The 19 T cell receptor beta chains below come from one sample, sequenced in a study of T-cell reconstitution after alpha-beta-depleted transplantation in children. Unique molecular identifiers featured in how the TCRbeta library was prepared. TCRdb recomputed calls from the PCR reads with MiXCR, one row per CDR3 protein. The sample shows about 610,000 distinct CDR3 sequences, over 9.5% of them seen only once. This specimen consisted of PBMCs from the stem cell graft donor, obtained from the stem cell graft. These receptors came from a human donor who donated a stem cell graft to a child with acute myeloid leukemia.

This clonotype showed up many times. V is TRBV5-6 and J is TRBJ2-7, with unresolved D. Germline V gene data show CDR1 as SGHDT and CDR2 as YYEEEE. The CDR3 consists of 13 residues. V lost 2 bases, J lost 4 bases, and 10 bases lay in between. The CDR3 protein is CASSFPASYEQYF. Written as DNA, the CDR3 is TGTGCCAGCAGCTTCCCAGCAAGTTACGAGCAGTACTTC.

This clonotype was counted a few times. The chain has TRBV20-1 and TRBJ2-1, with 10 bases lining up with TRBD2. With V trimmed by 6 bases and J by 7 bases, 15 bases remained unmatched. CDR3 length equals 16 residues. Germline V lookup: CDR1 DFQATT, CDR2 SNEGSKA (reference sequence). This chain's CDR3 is CSADRRAGGGSNEQFF. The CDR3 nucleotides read TGCAGTGCCGACCGGCGAGCGGGAGGGGGCTCGAATGAGCAGTTCTTC.

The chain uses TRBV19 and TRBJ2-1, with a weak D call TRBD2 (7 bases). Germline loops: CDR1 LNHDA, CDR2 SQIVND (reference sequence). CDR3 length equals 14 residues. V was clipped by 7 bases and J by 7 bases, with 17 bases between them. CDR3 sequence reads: CASNKGGLGNEQFF. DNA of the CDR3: TGTGCCAGTAATAAGGGGGGGCTGGGTAATGAGCAGTTCTTC.

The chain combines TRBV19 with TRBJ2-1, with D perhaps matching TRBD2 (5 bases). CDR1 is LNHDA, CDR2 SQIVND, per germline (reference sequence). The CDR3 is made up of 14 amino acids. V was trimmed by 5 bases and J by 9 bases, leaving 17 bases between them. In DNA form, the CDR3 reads TGTGCCAGTAGTCCCTCCCCACTAGAGGTTGAGCAGTTCTTC. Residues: CASSPSPLEVEQFF.

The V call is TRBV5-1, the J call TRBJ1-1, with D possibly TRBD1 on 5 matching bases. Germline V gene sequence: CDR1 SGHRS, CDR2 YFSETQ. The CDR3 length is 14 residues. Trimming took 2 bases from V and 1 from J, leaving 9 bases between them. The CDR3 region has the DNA TGCGCCAGCAGCTTCAAGGGGCAGAACACTGAAGCTTTCTTT. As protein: CASSFKGQNTEAFF.

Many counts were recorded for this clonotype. The CDR3 sequence: CASSQELAESTGELFF. As DNA, the CDR3 is TGTGCCAGCAGCCAAGAACTAGCGGAAAGCACCGGGGAGCTGTTTTTT. V usage is TRBV4-2 and J usage is TRBJ2-2, with 8 bases identical to TRBD2. Germline V lookup: CDR1 LGHNA, CDR2 YNFKEQ. Losses at the gene ends were 0 bases for V and 4 bases for J; bases not matched to a gene: 4. The CDR3 has 16 amino acids.

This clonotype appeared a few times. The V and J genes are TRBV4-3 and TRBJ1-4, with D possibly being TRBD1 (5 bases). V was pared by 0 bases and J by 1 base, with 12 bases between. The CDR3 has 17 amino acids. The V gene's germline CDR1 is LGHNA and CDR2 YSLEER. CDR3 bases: TGCGCCAGCAGCCAAGATTTACCCGGGGGAACTAATGAAAAACTGTTTTTT. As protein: CASSQDLPGGTNEKLFF.

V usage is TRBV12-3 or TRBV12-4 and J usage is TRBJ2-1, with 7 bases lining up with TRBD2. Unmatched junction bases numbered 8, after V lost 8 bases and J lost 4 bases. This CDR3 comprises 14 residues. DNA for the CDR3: TGTGCCAGCTTGGTGACTAGCTCGTACAATGAGCAGTTCTTC. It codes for CASLVTSSYNEQFF.

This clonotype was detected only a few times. The CDR3 coding sequence is TGTGCCAGCAGTCCTCGGACAGGGAGGGCAAACAATGAGCAGTTCTTC. Translated, it gives CASSPRTGRANNEQFF. V usage is TRBV27 and J usage is TRBJ2-1; weak D call: TRBD1 (8 bases). Germline V gives CDR1 MNHEY, CDR2 SMNVEV (reference sequence). V shed 5 bases and J shed 5 bases, with 19 bases lying between them. CDR3 length: 16 residues.

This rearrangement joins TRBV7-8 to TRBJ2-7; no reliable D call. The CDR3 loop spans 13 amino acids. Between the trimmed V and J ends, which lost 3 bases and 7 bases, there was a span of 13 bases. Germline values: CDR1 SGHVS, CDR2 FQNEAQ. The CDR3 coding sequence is TGTGCCAGCAGCTTTCCCCCCGATGAGGAGCAGTACTTC. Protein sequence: CASSFPPDEEQYF. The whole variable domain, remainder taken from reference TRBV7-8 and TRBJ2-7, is GAGVSQSPRYKVAKRGQDVALRCDPISGHVSLFWYQQALGQGPEFLTYFQNEAQLDKSGLPSDRFFAERPEGSVSTLKIQRTQQEDSAVYLCASSFPPDEEQYFGPGTRLTVT.

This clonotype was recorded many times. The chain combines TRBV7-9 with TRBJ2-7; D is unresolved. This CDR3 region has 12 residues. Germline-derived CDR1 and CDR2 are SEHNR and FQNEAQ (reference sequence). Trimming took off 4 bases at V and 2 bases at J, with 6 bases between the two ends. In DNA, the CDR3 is TGTGCCAGCAGCTCTAGAACCTACGAGCAGTACTTC. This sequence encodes CASSSRTYEQYF.

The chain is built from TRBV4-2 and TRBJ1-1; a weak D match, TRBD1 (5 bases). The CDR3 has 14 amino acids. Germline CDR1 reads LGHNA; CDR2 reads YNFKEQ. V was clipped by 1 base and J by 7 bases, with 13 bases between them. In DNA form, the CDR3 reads TGTGCCAGCAGCCAAGGTCGAATACAGGATGAAGCTTTCTTT. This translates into CASSQGRIQDEAFF.

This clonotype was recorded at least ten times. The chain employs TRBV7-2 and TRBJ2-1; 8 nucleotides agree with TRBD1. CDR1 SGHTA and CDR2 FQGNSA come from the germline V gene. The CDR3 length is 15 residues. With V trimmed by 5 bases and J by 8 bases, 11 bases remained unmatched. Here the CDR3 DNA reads TGTGCCAGCAGCCCTCGCGGACAGGGCCATTATGAGCAGTTCTTC. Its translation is CASSPRGQGHYEQFF.

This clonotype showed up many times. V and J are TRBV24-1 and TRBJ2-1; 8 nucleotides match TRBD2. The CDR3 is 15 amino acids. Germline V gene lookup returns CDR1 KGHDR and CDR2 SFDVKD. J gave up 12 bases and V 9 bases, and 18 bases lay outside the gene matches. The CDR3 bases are TGTGCCACCGGTTCTAATTATGAGCGGGAGTCCACGCAGTTCTTC. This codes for CATGSNYERESTQFF.

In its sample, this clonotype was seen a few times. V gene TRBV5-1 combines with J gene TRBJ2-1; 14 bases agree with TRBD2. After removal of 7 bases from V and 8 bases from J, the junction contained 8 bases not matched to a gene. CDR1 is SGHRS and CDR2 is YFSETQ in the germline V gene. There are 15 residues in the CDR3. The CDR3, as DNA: TGCGCCAGCGTGACGGGACTAGCGGGAGAACATGAGCAGTTCTTC. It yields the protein CASVTGLAGEHEQFF.

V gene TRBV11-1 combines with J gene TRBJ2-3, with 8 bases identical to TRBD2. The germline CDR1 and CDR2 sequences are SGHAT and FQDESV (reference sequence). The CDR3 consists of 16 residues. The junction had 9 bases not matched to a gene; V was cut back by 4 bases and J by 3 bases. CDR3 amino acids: CASSYRSGSRTDTQYF. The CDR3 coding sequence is TGTGCCAGCAGCTACCGAAGCGGGAGTCGAACAGATACGCAGTATTTT. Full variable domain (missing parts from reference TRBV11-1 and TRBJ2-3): EAEVAQSPRYKITEKSQAVAFWCDPISGHATLYWYRQILGQGPELLVQFQDESVVDDSQLPKDRFSAERLKGVDSTLKIQPAELGDSAMYLCASSYRSGSRTDTQYFGPGTRLTVL.

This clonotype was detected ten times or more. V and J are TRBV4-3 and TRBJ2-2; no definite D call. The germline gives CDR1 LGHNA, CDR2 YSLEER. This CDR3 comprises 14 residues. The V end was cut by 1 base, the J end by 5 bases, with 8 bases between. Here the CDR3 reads CASSQGQSTGELFF. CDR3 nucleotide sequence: TGCGCCAGCAGCCAAGGTCAGAGTACCGGGGAGCTGTTTTTT.

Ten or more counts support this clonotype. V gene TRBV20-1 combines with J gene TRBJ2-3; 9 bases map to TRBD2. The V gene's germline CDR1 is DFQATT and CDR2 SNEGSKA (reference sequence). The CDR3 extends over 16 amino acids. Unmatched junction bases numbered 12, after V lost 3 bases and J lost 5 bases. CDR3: CSARGLALLRGDTQYF. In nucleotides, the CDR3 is TGCAGTGCTAGGGGACTAGCTCTACTCCGAGGAGATACGCAGTATTTT.

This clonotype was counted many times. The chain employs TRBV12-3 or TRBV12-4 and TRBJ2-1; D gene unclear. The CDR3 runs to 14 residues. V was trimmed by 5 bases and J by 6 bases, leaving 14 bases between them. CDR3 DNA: TGTGCCAGCAGTCCCCCTGGGGTTGCCAATGAGCAGTTCTTC. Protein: CASSPPGVANEQFF.